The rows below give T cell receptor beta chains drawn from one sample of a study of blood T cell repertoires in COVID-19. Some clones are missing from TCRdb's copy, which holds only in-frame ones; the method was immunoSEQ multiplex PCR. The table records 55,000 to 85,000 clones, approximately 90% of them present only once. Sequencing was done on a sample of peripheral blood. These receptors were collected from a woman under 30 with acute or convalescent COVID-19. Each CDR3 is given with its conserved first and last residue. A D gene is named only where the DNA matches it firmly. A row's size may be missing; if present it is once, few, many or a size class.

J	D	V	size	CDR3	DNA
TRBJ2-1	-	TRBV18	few	CASSPRRDSYNEQFF	TGTGCCAGCTCACCAAGACGGGATTCCTACAATGAGCAGTTCTTC
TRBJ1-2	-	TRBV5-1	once	CASSLQGSYGYTF	TGCGCCAGCAGCCTACAGGGCTCCTATGGCTACACCTTC
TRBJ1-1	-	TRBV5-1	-	CASSLAGGGTEAFF	TGCGCCAGCAGCTTGGCCGGAGGAGGGACTGAAGCTTTCTTT
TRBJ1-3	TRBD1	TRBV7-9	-	CASSKTGVENTIYF	TGTGCCAGCAGCAAGACAGGGGTTGAAAACACCATATATTTT
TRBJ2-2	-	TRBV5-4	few	CASSSGYANTGELFF	TGTGCCAGCAGCTCGGGATATGCGAACACCGGGGAGCTGTTTTTT
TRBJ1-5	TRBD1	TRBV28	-	CASSSRTGSVNQPQHF	TGTGCCAGCAGTTCAAGGACAGGGTCGGTCAATCAGCCCCAGCATTTT
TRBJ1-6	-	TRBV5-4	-	CASSTRGGIYNSPLHF	TGTGCCAGCAGCACCCGCGGAGGGATTTATAATTCACCCCTCCACTTT
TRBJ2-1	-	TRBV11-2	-	CASSLGLAPEQFF	TGTGCCAGCAGCTTAGGTTTAGCCCCTGAGCAGTTCTTC
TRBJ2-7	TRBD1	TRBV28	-	CASSTGGEQYF	TGTGCCAGCAGTACAGGGGGCGAGCAGTACTTC
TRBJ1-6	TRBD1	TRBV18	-	CASSPRGQLNSPLHF	TGTGCCAGCTCACCTAGGGGACAGCTTAATTCACCCCTCCACTTT
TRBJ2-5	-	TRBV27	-	CASSSLFQETQYF	TGTGCCAGCAGTTCCCTCTTCCAAGAGACCCAGTACTTC
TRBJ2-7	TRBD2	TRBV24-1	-	CATRGLAFAEQYF	TGTGCCACCAGGGGACTAGCGTTCGCCGAGCAGTACTTC
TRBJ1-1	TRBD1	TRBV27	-	CASSTGQGSVFF	TGTGCCAGCAGTACCGGACAGGGTTCGGTTTTCTTT
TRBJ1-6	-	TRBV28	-	CASSYLTQGGSPLHF	TGTGCCAGCAGTTACCTAACACAGGGTGGGTCACCCCTCCACTTT
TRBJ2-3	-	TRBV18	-	CASSSGTDLATQYF	TGTGCCAGCTCATCGGGGACTGATTTGGCTACGCAGTATTTT
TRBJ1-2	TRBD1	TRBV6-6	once	CASSYQGASAGYTF	TGTGCCAGCAGTTACCAGGGGGCCTCGGCTGGCTACACCTTC
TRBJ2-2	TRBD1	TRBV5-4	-	CASSLGQGNTGELFF	TGTGCCAGCAGCTTGGGACAGGGAAACACCGGGGAGCTGTTTTTT
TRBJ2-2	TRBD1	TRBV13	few	CASSPQGAGGELFF	TGTGCCAGCAGCCCTCAGGGGGCGGGCGGGGAGCTGTTTTTT
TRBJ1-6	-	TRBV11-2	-	CASSGGLSSPLHF	TGTGCCAGCAGCGGGGGCTTGAGTTCACCCCTCCACTTT
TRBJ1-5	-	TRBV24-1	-	CATSDPRTPAGTQHF	TGTGCCACCAGTGACCCTAGGACGCCCGCCGGGACCCAGCATTTT
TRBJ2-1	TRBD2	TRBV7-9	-	CASSLGAGGKYNEQFF	TGTGCCAGCAGCTTAGGGGCGGGGGGTAAATACAATGAGCAGTTCTTC
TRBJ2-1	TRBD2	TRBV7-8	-	CASSTGGANNEQFF	TGTGCCAGCAGTACGGGGGGGGCCAACAATGAGCAGTTCTTC
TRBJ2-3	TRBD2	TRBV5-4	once	CASSSNRLTSGVTDTQYF	TGTGCCAGCAGCTCAAACCGCCTGACTAGCGGGGTCACAGATACGCAGTATTTT
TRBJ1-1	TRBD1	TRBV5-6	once	CASSTGEAEAFF	TGTGCCAGCAGCACAGGGGAAGCTGAAGCTTTCTTT
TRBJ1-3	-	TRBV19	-	CASRSTGSANTIYF	TGTGCCAGCCGATCGACAGGTTCGGCAAACACCATATATTTT
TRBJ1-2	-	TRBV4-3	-	CASSQAGAAEDGYTF	TGCGCCAGCAGCCAGGCAGGGGCTGCGGAAGATGGCTACACCTTC
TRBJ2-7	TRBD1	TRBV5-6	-	CASSPRGRTVYEQYF	TGTGCCAGCAGCCCCAGGGGGCGGACGGTATACGAGCAGTACTTC
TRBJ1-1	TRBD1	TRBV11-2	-	CASSPRTGRNTEAFF	TGTGCCAGCAGCCCCCGGACAGGGAGGAACACTGAAGCTTTCTTT
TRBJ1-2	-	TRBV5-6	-	CASSGIPGHTIINYGYTF	TGTGCCAGCAGCGGCATTCCGGGACATACCATTATAAACTATGGCTACACCTTC
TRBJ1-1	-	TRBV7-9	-	CASSLPENTEAFF	TGTGCCAGCAGCCTACCCGAGAACACTGAAGCTTTCTTT
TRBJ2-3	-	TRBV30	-	CAWSSGVGDTQYF	TGTGCCTGGAGTTCAGGGGTTGGAGATACGCAGTATTTT
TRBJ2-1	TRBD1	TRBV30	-	CAWSPSTGVDEQFF	TGTGCCTGGAGTCCCTCGACAGGGGTCGATGAGCAGTTCTTC
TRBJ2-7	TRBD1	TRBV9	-	CASSVGQGAYEQYF	TGTGCCAGCAGCGTAGGTCAGGGGGCCTACGAGCAGTACTTC
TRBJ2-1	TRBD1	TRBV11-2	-	CASTQQGAHPNEQFF	TGTGCCAGCACACAACAGGGGGCCCACCCCAATGAGCAGTTCTTC
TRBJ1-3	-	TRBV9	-	CASSGGGGLSGNTIYF	TGTGCCAGCAGCGGCGGGGGTGGTCTCTCTGGAAACACCATATATTTT
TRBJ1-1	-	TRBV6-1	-	CASSELYRGRGAAFF	TGTGCCAGCAGTGAATTATACCGAGGCAGGGGCGCCGCTTTCTTT
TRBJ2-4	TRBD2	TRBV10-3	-	CAISEELYSGGAAAKNIQYF	TGTGCCATCAGTGAAGAGCTGTATAGCGGGGGGGCCGCGGCCAAAAACATTCAGTACTTC
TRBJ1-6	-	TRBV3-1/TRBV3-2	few	CASSQEGQLGNSPLHF	TGTGCCAGCAGCCAAGAAGGACAGTTAGGTAATTCACCCCTCCACTTT
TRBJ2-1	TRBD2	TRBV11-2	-	CASSSGLAGGNEQFF	TGTGCCAGCAGCTCTGGACTAGCGGGGGGGAATGAGCAGTTCTTC
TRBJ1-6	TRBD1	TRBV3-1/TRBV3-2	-	CASRNDRENSPLHF	TGTGCCAGCAGGAACGACAGGGAGAATTCACCCCTCCACTTT
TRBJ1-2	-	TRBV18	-	CASPPGDNYGYTF	TGTGCCAGCCCACCGGGAGATAACTATGGCTACACCTTC
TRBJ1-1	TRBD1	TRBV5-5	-	CASSLRPGGTEAFF	TGTGCCAGCAGCTTGCGTCCAGGGGGAACTGAAGCTTTCTTT
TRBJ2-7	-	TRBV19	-	CASSPGMPYEQYF	TGTGCCAGTAGCCCCGGGATGCCCTACGAGCAGTACTTC
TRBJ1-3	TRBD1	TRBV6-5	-	CASAATGPGNTIYF	TGTGCCAGCGCCGCGACAGGGCCTGGAAACACCATATATTTT